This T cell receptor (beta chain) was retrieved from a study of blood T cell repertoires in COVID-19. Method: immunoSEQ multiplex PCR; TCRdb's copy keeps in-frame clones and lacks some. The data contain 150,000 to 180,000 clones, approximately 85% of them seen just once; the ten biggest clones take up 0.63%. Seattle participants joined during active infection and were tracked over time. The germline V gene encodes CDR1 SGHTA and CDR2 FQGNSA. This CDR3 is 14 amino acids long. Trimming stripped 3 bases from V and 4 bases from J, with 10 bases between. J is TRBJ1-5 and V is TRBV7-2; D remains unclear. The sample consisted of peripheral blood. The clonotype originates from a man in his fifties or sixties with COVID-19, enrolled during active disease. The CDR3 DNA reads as TGTGCCAGCAGCTTGGACTGGACTAATCAGCCCCAGCATTTT. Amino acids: CASSLDWTNQPQHF.